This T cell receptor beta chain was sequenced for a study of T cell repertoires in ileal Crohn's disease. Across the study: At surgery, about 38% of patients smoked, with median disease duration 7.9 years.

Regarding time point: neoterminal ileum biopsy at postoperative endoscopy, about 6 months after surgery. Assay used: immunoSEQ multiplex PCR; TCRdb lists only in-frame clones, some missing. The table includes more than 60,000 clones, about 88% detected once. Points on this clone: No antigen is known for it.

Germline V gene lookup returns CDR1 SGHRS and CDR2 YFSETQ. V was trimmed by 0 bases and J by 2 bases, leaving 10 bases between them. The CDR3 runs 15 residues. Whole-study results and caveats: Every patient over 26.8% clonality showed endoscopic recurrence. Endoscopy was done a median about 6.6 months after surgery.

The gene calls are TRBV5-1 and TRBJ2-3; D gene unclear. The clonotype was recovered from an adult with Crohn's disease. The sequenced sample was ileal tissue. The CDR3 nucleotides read TGCGCCAGCAGCTTGGTGCTGCTACCCACAGATACGCAGTATTTT. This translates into CASSLVLLPTDTQYF.